This is a list of T cell receptor beta chains from one sample in a study of identical twins. One entry per CDR3 protein results from TCRdb running MiXCR on the 5' RACE reads. The data hold 1.5 million or so distinct CDR3 sequences, with roughly a third observed a single time. Source material: cord blood. The receptors originated from a newborn girl in good health. The CDR3 runs from the conserved cysteine through the conserved F or W. Only part of the rows carry a size: once, few, many, or a class if the clone is expanded.

clone size	V gene	J gene	CDR3 protein
NA	TRBV16	TRBJ1-6	CASSHDRGHNSPLHF
NA	TRBV27	TRBJ2-5	CACSLGSSNEQYF
NA	TRBV20-1	TRBJ2-1	CSARVVSSGANEQFF
NA	TRBV12-3/TRBV12-4	TRBJ2-3	CASSLVRSPTDAQYF
few	TRBV10-3	TRBJ2-3	CAITGTSVGDTQYF
few	TRBV7-2	TRBJ1-4	CASSLFSNEKLFF
few	TRBV12-3/TRBV12-4	TRBJ1-2	CASTEGTAAYYGYTF
few	TRBV11-2	TRBJ2-3	CASSQPRGAEDTQYF
NA	TRBV6-1	TRBJ1-2	CASRLGTAYGYTF
many	TRBV5-1	TRBJ1-2	CASSLSGTPGYGYTF
few	TRBV5-1	TRBJ2-5	CASSLGAVLETQYF
few	TRBV3-1	TRBJ2-2	CASSQDHPGELFF
NA	TRBV7-9	TRBJ1-1	CASSLSGGRNTEAFF
NA	TRBV2	TRBJ1-4	CASRQGGPTNEKLFF
NA	TRBV7-2	TRBJ1-4	CASSLVGTVNEKLFF
few	TRBV27	TRBJ1-6	CASSLPPGQGDSPLHF
few	TRBV24-1	TRBJ1-1	CATSDGGANTEAFF
few	TRBV7-9	TRBJ1-2	CASSLNSAVTDGYTF
NA	TRBV29-1	TRBJ2-2	CSGQGANTGELFF
NA	TRBV24-1	TRBJ1-6	CATSDFAEYNSPLHF
few	TRBV25-1	TRBJ2-3	CASSETGFSTDTQYF
few	TRBV6-5	TRBJ1-5	CASSLDRSDNQPQHF
NA	TRBV7-9	TRBJ1-2	CASSPSDALNYGYTF